A single sample gave rise to the 21 T cell receptor beta chains below, sequenced in a study of Ad26.COV2.S vaccination and SARS-CoV-2 variants. Sample treatment: 15 to 20 received Ad26.COV2.S at low or high dose, single or two shots; about 5 received placebo; per-sample allocation not given. The investigators took samples on day 63 after the first vaccine or placebo injection. Some clones are missing from TCRdb's copy, which holds only in-frame ones; the method was immunoSEQ multiplex PCR. The profile shows hundreds of thousands of clones, approximately 88% of them singletons. Material: peripheral blood, obtained in a trial of Ad26.COV2.S vaccine versus placebo. Receptors were obtained from a person between 18 and 65 years old who received the Ad26.COV2.S COVID-19 vaccine or a placebo.

J is TRBJ2-5 and V is TRBV7-2; D is undetermined. V lost 3 bases to trimming and J lost 5 bases, with 16 bases between them. Looked up from germline, CDR1 is SGHTA and CDR2 is FQGNSA. The CDR3 runs 15 residues. The DNA of the CDR3 is TGTGCCAGCAGCTTTTCGGACCCAGGCAAGGAGACCCAGTACTTC. It translates to CASSFSDPGKETQYF. Together with reference TRBV7-2 and TRBJ2-5, the CDR3 gives the full variable domain: GAGVSQSPSNKVTEKGKDVELRCDPISGHTALYWYRQSLGQGLEFLIYFQGNSAPDKSGLPSDRFSAERTGGSVSTLTIQRTQQEDSAVYLCASSFSDPGKETQYFGPGTRLLVL.

The V and J genes are TRBV3-1 (or the pseudogene TRBV3-2) and TRBJ1-2; the D gene is possibly TRBD1 (5 bases). This CDR3 spans 14 amino acids. Trimming took off 1 base at V and 8 bases at J, with 14 bases between the two ends. The V gene's germline CDR1 is LGHDT and CDR2 YNNKEL (reference sequence). The CDR3 sequence is CASSQGDRLRGYTF. The CDR3 DNA is TGTGCCAGCAGCCAAGGGGACCGGCTTAGGGGCTACACCTTC.

The V and J genes are TRBV5-1 and TRBJ2-2; 7 nucleotides match TRBD2. Germline V gene sequence: CDR1 SGHRS, CDR2 YFSETQ. The junction had 3 bases not matched to a gene; V was cut back by 4 bases and J by 0 bases. This CDR3 has 15 residues. The CDR3 DNA reads as TGCGCCAGCAGCGTCGGGGGGACGAACACCGGGGAGCTGTTTTTT. Protein: CASSVGGTNTGELFF.

This chain uses TRBV5-6 with TRBJ2-5, with TRBD1 identical over 9 bases. V trimming: 4 bases; J trimming: 4 bases; junction bases outside the gene matches: 14. The V gene's germline CDR1 is SGHDT and CDR2 YYEEEE. This CDR3 has 17 amino acids. CDR3 amino acids: CASSTWTGAPRGETQYF. The CDR3 DNA sequence: TGTGCCAGCAGCACATGGACAGGGGCGCCCAGGGGAGAGACCCAGTACTTC.

This chain connects TRBV11-2 to TRBJ2-2, with TRBD2 matching over 11 bases. Germline V lookup: CDR1 SGHAT, CDR2 FQNNGV. CDR3 length: 16 residues. Trimming cost V 3 bases and J 7 bases; bases outside gene matches: 7. CDR3: CASSFLAGGPSGELFF. As DNA, the CDR3 is TGTGCCAGCAGCTTCTTAGCGGGGGGGCCAAGCGGGGAGCTGTTTTTT.

The CDR3 DNA is TGTGCCACCAGCAGAGAAGAAGTGGGCTATAACTATGGCTACACCTTC. Translation gives CATSREEVGYNYGYTF. The chain uses TRBV15 and TRBJ1-2, with D uncertain. V was trimmed by 0 bases and J by 1 base, leaving 12 bases between them. From germline, CDR1 is LNHNV and CDR2 YYDKDF (reference sequence). The CDR3 is made up of 16 amino acids.

The chain combines TRBV6-1 with TRBJ1-2, with TRBD1 matching 10 bases. J was trimmed by 0 bases and V by 0 bases; bases with no gene match: 1. This CDR3 is 16 amino acids long. Germline lookup yields CDR1 MNHNS and CDR2 SASEGT. The chain's CDR3 is CASSEAGTGANYGYTF. The CDR3, as DNA: TGTGCCAGCAGTGAAGCCGGGACAGGGGCTAACTATGGCTACACCTTC.

V is TRBV18 and J is TRBJ1-2; D is uncertain. CDR3 size: 12 residues. Germline V CDR1 and CDR2: KGHSH, LQKENI. V shed 8 bases and J shed 6 bases, with 13 bases lying between them. This chain's CDR3 is CASRDTHHGYTF. CDR3 bases: TGTGCCAGCCGCGACACCCATCATGGCTACACCTTC.

The V call is TRBV7-8, the J call TRBJ2-7, with a tentative D call TRBD2 (6 bases). V gave up 2 bases and J gave up 1 base, with 9 bases separating them. The CDR3 is 14 residues long. CDR1 SGHVS and CDR2 FQNEAQ come from the germline V gene. CDR3 protein: CASSLREVSYEQYF. CDR3 sequence (DNA): TGTGCCAGCAGCTTAAGGGAGGTTTCCTACGAGCAGTACTTC.

This sequence joins TRBV27 and TRBJ1-6, with D perhaps matching TRBD1 (5 bases). From germline, CDR1 is MNHEY and CDR2 SMNVEV (reference sequence). Deletions cut 4 bases from V and 4 bases from J, with 14 bases between. CDR3 length equals 16 residues. This CDR3 reads CASSSTGTAYNSPLHF. The CDR3, as DNA: TGTGCCAGCAGTTCTACGGGGACGGCATATAATTCACCCCTCCACTTT.

The chain has TRBV6-4 and TRBJ2-5; D remains unclear. The CDR3 consists of 18 residues. Trimming stripped 0 bases from V and 0 bases from J, with 17 bases between. Per germline, CDR1 MRHNA and CDR2 SNTAGT. The CDR3 reads CASSDSQLSDLYQETQYF. CDR3 DNA sequence: TGTGCCAGCAGTGACTCCCAGTTGAGTGACTTGTACCAAGAGACCCAGTACTTC.

The V gene is TRBV2, the J gene TRBJ2-1; D not certain. Trimming cost V 7 bases and J 6 bases, with 16 bases left between them. Germline-derived CDR1 and CDR2 are SNHLY and FYNNEI. This CDR3 has 14 amino acids. The CDR3 nucleotides read TGTGCCAGCAATCCTGGCGGTAGTAGCAATGAGCAGTTCTTC. This codes for CASNPGGSSNEQFF.

CDR3 nucleotide sequence: TGTGCCACCAGTGATCGGACAGGGATGACGGAGACCCAGTACTTC. This sequence encodes CATSDRTGMTETQYF. V gene TRBV24-1 combines with J gene TRBJ2-5; 8 bases fit TRBD1. Germline CDR1 reads KGHDR; CDR2 reads SFDVKD. Trimming at V came to 3 bases and at J to 5 bases, leaving 7 bases not matched to a gene. The CDR3 has 15 amino acids.

This clone showed up just once. The rearrangement uses TRBV18 and TRBJ2-6; D unresolved. CDR3 length: 17 amino acids. V was trimmed by 1 base and J by 0 bases, leaving 10 bases between them. The germline CDR1 and CDR2 sequences are KGHSH and LQKENI. CDR3 region: CASSPQVTGSGANVLTF. The DNA for the CDR3 is TGTGCCAGCTCACCACAGGTGACGGGCTCTGGGGCCAACGTCCTGACTTTC.

The V gene is TRBV27, the J gene TRBJ2-1; TRBD1 agrees at 11 bases. The ends lost 5 bases at V and 6 bases at J; junction bases unmatched: 9. Germline CDR1 MNHEY, CDR2 SMNVEV (reference sequence). This CDR3 comprises 16 residues. The CDR3 DNA sequence: TGTGCCAGCAGTCCCCTCGGACAGGGGGCGAGCAATGAGCAGTTCTTC. Translated: CASSPLGQGASNEQFF.

The V and J genes are TRBV7-9 and TRBJ2-7; D may be TRBD2 (6 bases). Germline V gene data show CDR1 as SEHNR and CDR2 as FQNEAQ (reference sequence). The V gene lost 5 bases and the J gene lost 5 bases, with 16 bases spanning the gap. CDR3 length equals 14 residues. CDR3 loop: CASSGGGRSDEQYF. The CDR3 nucleotides read TGTGCCAGCAGCGGCGGAGGGCGATCCGACGAGCAGTACTTC.

This rearrangement joins TRBV3-1 (or the pseudogene TRBV3-2) to TRBJ2-3; perhaps TRBD1 as D (5 bases). Per germline, CDR1 LGHDT and CDR2 YNNKEL (reference sequence). CDR3 length equals 14 residues. The V end lost 1 base, the J end lost 6 bases, and 11 bases lay between the germline ends. As DNA, the CDR3 is TGTGCCAGCAGCCAAGGAAGCAGGGTGGATACGCAGTATTTT. Protein sequence: CASSQGSRVDTQYF.

The chain combines TRBV6-2 or TRBV6-3 with TRBJ1-5, with D hard to call. The length of the CDR3 is 15 residues. Trimming shortened V by 3 bases and J by 7 bases, and 16 bases separated the two germline ends. CDR1 and CDR2 from the germline V gene are MNHEY and SVGEGT. The CDR3 sequence: CASSYPRKGGQPQHF. In nucleotides, the CDR3 is TGTGCCAGCAGTTATCCCAGGAAAGGAGGACAGCCCCAGCATTTT.

V and J are TRBV6-2 or TRBV6-3 and TRBJ1-2; D ambiguous. CDR3 length: 13 amino acids. Germline CDR1 reads MNHEY; CDR2 reads SVGEGT. With 0 bases removed from V and 8 bases from J, the gap between germline ends came to 10 bases. The CDR3 protein is CASSYSLVGGYTF. CDR3 sequence (DNA): TGTGCCAGCAGTTACTCCTTAGTTGGCGGCTACACCTTC.

This chain connects TRBV18 to TRBJ2-1, with 8 bases fitting TRBD2. V dropped 8 bases and J dropped 3; count of bases not matched to a gene: 6. CDR1 and CDR2 from the germline V gene are KGHSH and LQKENI. This CDR3 has 14 residues. This chain's CDR3 is CASTTSGLYNEQFF. The CDR3 DNA reads as TGTGCCAGCACAACTAGCGGCCTCTACAATGAGCAGTTCTTC.

The chain is built from TRBV19 and TRBJ2-1, with TRBD2 matching over 10 bases. This CDR3 has 18 residues. Trimming cost V 0 bases and J 8 bases; bases outside gene matches: 13. The germline V gene encodes CDR1 LNHDA and CDR2 SQIVND (reference sequence). CDR3 sequence: CASSIDSPSAGGLYEQFF. The DNA for the CDR3 is TGTGCCAGTAGTATAGATTCTCCTTCAGCGGGAGGGTTGTATGAGCAGTTCTTC.